The clone carrying this T cell receptor beta chain was detected only a few times. The sample comes from a study of identical twins. A universal primer site arose from template switching, and cDNA bore unique molecular identifiers. TCRdb processed the 5' RACE reads anew with MiXCR; each CDR3 protein has one entry. The sample shows 450,000 or so distinct CDR3 sequences, about 18% of them seen only once. Input material: naive T cells sorted from blood. The clonotype comes from a man aged 50 to 59 in good health.

CDR3 sequence: CASSLGFESEQYF. CDR3 sequence (DNA): TGCGCCAGCAGCTTGGGGTTCGAGTCGGAGCAGTACTTC. V and J are TRBV5-1 and TRBJ2-7; D gene unclear. CDR3 size: 13 residues. Per the germline V gene, CDR1 is SGHRS and CDR2 is YFSETQ. Between the trimmed V and J ends, which lost 0 bases and 7 bases, there was a span of 11 bases.